This TCR beta chain was found in a study of OX40 agonist ivuxolimab in advanced cancers. Overall study context: People in dose escalation had one of these cancers: hepatocellular carcinoma, melanoma, renal cell or head and neck cancer. General study results and limits: The specificity for antigen of the expanded peripheral T cells was not determined.

The data were produced by immunoSEQ multiplex PCR, yet TCRdb's version contains in-frame clones alone and is incomplete. The sample consists of some 35,000 clones, about 92% of them appearing once. Regarding this clone: Antigen unknown.

V lost 3 bases and J lost 2, with 14 bases in between. Germline V gene sequence: CDR1 MNHNS, CDR2 SASEGT. This CDR3 has 15 amino acids. Sequences were derived from CD4+ or CD8+ T cells sorted from blood, sampled in a trial of the OX40 agonist ivuxolimab. V usage is TRBV6-1 and J usage is TRBJ2-7; D is tentatively TRBD1 or TRBD2 (5 bases each). This TCR derives from an adult with an advanced solid tumor such as melanoma, head and neck, liver or kidney cancer. DNA for the CDR3: TGTGCCAGCAGTGAGTCTGGGACCGGACCCTACGAGCAGTACTTC. Protein sequence: CASSESGTGPYEQYF.